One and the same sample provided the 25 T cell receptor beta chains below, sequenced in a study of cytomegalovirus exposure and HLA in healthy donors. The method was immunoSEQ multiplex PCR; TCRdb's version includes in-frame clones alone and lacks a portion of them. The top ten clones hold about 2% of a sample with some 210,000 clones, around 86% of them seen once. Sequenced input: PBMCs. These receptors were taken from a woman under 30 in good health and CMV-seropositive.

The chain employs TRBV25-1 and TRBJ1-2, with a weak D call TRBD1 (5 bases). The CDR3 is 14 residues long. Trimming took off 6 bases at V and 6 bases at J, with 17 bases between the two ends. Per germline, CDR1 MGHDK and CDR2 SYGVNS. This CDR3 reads CASRGGGMNNGYTF. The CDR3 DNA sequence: TGTGCCAGCAGGGGGGGAGGGATGAACAATGGCTACACCTTC.

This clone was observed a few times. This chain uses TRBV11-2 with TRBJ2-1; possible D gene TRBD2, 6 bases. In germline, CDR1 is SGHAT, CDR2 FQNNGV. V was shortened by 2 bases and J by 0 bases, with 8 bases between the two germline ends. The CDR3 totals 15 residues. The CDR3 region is CASSLRGNSYNEQFF. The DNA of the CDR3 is TGTGCCAGCAGCTTACGCGGGAACTCCTACAATGAGCAGTTCTTC.

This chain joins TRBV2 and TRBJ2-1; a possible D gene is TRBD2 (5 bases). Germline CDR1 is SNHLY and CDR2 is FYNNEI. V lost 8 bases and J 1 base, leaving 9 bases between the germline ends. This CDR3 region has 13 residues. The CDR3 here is CASGSGSYNEQFF. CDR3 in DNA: TGTGCCAGCGGGAGCGGATCCTACAATGAGCAGTTCTTC.

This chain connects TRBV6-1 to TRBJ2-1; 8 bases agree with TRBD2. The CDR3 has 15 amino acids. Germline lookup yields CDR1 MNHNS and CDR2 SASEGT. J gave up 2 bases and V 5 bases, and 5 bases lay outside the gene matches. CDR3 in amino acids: CASSFPGLAYNEQFF. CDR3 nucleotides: TGTGCCAGCAGTTTCCCGGGACTAGCCTACAATGAGCAGTTCTTC.

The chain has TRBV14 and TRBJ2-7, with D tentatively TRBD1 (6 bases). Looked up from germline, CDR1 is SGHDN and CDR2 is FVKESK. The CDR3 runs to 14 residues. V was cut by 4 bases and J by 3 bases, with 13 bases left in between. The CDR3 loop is CASSLRGTGYEQYF. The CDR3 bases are TGTGCCAGCAGCCTGAGGGGGACCGGCTACGAGCAGTACTTC.

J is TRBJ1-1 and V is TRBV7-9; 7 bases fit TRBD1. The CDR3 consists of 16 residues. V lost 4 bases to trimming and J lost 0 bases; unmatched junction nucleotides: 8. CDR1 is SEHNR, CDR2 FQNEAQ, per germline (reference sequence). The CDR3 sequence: CASSSDRMILNTEAFF. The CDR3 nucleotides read TGTGCCAGCAGCTCGGACAGGATGATTTTGAACACTGAAGCTTTCTTT.

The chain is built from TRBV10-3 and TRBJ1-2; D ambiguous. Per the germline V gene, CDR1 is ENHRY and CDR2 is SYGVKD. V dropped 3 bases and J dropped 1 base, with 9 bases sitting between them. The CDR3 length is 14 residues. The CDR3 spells CAISESEINYGYTF. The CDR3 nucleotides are TGTGCCATCAGTGAATCGGAGATTAACTATGGCTACACCTTC.

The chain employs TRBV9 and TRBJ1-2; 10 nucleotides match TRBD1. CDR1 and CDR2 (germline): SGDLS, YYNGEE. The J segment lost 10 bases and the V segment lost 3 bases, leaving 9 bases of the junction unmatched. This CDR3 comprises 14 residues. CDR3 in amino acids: CASSAPGQGFVYTF. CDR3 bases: TGTGCCAGCAGCGCCCCGGGACAGGGGTTCGTCTACACCTTC.

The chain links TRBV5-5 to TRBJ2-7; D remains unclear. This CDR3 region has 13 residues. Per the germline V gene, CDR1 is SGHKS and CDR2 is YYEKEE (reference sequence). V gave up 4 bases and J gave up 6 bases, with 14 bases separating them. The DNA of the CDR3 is TGTGCCAGCAGCCCCCCTTTCCCGGGCGAGCAGTACTTC. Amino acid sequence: CASSPPFPGEQYF.

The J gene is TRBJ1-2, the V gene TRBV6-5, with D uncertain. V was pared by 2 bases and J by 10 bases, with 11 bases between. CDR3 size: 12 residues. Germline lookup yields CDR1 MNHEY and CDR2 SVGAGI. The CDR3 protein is CASSYNSRAYTF. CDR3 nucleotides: TGTGCCAGCAGTTACAACAGCCGAGCCTACACCTTC.

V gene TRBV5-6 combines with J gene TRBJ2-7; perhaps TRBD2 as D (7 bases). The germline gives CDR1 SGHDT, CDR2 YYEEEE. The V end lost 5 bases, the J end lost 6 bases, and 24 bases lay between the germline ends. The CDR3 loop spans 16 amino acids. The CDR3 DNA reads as TGTGCCAGCAGTGAAGATCCTGCGGGAGTAGGGGGCGAGCAGTACTTC. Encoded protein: CASSEDPAGVGGEQYF.

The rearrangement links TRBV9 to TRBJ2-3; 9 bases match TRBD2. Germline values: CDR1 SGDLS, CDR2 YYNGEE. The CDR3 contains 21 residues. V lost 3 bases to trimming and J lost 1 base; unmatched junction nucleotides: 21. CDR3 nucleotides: TGTGCCAGCAGCGCTGCCTCCGATCCGGGACTAGCATTTCGTGGCACAGATACGCAGTATTTT. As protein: CASSAASDPGLAFRGTDTQYF.

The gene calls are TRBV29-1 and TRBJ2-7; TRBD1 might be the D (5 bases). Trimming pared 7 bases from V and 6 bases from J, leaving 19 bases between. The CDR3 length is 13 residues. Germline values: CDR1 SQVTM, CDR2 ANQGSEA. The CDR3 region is CSAFRETSGEQYF. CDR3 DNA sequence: TGCAGCGCGTTCAGGGAAACAAGTGGCGAGCAGTACTTC.

CDR3 sequence: CASEGDTEAFF. The DNA of the CDR3 is TGTGCCAGTGAGGGGGACACTGAAGCTTTCTTT. The chain carries TRBV11-2 and TRBJ1-1, with D maybe TRBD1 (6 bases). CDR1 and CDR2 from the germline V gene are SGHAT and FQNNGV. This CDR3 spans 11 amino acids. Trimming took off 9 bases at V and 3 bases at J, with 8 bases between the two ends.

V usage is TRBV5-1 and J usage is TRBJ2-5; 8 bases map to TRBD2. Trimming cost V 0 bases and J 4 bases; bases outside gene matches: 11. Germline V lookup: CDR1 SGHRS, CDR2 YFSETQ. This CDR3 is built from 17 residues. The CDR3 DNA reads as TGCGCCAGCAGCTTGGCCGGGGGGGCGGGGATCGGAGAGACCCAGTACTTC. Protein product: CASSLAGGAGIGETQYF.

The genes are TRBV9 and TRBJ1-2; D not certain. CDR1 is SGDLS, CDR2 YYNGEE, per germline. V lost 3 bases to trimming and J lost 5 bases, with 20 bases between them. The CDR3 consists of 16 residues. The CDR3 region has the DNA TGTGCCAGCAGCGCCGGACTTCAACCGGGCCTTTATGGCTACACCTTC. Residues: CASSAGLQPGLYGYTF. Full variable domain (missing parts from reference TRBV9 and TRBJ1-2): DSGVTQTPKHLITATGQRVTLRCSPRSGDLSVYWYQQSLDQGLQFLIQYYNGEERAKGNILERFSAQQFPDLHSELNLSSLELGDSALYFCASSAGLQPGLYGYTFGSGTRLTVV.

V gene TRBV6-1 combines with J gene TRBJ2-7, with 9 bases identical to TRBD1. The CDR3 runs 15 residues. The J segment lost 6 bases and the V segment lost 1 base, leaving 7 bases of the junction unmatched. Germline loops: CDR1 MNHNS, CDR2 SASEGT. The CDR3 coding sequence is TGTGCCAGCAGTGAAGAAGGGACAGGGTGGCGCGAGCAGTACTTC. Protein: CASSEEGTGWREQYF.

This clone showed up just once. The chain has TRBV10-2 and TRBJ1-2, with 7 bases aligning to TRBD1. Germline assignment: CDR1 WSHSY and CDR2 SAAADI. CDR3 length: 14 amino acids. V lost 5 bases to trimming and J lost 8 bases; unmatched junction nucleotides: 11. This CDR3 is CASSLGGETRGYTF. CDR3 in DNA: TGCGCCAGCAGTTTAGGGGGCGAGACGCGCGGCTACACCTTC.

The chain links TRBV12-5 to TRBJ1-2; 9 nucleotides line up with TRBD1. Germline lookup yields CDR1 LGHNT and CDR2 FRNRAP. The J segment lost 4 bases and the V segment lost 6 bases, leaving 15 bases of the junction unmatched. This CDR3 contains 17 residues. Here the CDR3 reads CASGPGQGENGGYGYTF. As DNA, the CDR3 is TGTGCTAGTGGACCGGGACAGGGCGAGAACGGAGGCTATGGCTACACCTTC.

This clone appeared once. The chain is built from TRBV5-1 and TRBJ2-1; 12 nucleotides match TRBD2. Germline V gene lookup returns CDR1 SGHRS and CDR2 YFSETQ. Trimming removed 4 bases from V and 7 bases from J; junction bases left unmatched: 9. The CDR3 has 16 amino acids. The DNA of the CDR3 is TGCGCCAGCAGCCGTCTGACTAGCGGGAGAACGAATGAGCAGTTCTTC. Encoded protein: CASSRLTSGRTNEQFF.

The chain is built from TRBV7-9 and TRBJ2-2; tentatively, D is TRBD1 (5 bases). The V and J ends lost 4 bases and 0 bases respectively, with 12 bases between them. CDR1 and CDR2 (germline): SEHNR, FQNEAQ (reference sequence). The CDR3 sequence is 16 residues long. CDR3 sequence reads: CASSSIDSPNTGELFF. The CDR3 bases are TGTGCCAGCAGCTCTATCGACAGCCCGAACACCGGGGAGCTGTTTTTT.

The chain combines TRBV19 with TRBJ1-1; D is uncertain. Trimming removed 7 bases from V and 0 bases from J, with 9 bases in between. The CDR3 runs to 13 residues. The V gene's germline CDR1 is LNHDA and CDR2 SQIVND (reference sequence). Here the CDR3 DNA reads TGTGCCAGTAAGCGGCAGTTGAACACTGAAGCTTTCTTT. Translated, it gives CASKRQLNTEAFF.

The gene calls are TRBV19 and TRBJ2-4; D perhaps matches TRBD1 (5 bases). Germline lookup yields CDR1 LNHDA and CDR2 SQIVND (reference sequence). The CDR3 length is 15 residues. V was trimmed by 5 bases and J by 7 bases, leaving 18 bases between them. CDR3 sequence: CASSSQWGRDNIQYF. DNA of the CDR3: TGTGCCAGTAGTTCCCAGTGGGGCAGGGATAACATTCAGTACTTC.

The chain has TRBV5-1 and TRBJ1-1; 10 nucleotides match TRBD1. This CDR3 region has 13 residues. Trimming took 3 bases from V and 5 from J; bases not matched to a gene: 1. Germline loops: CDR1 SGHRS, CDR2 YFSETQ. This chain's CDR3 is CASSWTGGTEAFF. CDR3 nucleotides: TGCGCCAGCAGCTGGACAGGGGGGACTGAAGCTTTCTTT.

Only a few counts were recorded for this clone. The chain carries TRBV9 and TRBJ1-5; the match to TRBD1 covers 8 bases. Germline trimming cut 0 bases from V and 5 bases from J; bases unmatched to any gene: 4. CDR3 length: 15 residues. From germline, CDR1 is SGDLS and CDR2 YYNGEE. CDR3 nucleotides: TGTGCCAGCAGCGTAGGGACAGGGTATTATCAGCCCCAGCATTTT. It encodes CASSVGTGYYQPQHF.